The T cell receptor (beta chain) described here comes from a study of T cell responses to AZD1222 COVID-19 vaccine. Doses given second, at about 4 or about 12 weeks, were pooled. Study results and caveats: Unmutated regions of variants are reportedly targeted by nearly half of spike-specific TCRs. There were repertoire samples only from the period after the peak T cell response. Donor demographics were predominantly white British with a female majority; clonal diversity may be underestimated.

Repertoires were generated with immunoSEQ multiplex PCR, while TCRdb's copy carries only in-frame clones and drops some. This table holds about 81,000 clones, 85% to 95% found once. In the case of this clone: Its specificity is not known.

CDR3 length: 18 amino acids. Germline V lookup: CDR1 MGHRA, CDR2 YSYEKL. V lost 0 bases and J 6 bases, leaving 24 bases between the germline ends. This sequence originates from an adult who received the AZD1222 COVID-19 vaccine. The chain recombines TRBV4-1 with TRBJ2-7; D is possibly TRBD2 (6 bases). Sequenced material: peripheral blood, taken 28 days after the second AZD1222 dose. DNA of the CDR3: TGCGCCAGCAGCCAAGATTGGGGGGACCATCCTGCCCTCTCCGAGCAGTACTTC. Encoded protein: CASSQDWGDHPALSEQYF.